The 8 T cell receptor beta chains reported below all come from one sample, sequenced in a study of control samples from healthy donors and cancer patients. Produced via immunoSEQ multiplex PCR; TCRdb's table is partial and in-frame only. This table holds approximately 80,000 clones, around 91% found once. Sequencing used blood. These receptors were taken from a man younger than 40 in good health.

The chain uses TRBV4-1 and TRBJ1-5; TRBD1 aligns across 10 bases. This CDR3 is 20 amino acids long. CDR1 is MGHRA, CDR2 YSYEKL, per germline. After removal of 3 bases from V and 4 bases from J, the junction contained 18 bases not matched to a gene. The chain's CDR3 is CASSHLLPGQGNRRNQPQHF. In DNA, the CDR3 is TGCGCCAGCAGCCACCTACTACCGGGACAGGGGAACAGGAGGAATCAGCCCCAGCATTTT.

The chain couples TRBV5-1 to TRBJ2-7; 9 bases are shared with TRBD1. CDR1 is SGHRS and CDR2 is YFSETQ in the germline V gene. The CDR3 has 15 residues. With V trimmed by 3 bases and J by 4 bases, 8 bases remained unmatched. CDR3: CASSWSGTGLYEQYF. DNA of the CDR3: TGCGCCAGCAGCTGGTCCGGGACAGGGCTGTACGAGCAGTACTTC.

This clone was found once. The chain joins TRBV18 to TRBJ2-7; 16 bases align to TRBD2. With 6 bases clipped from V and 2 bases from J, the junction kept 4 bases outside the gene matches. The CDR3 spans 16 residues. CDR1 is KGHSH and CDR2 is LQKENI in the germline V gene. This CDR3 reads CASSSGLAGGPYEQYF. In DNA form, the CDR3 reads TGTGCCAGCTCTTCGGGACTAGCGGGGGGGCCCTACGAGCAGTACTTC.

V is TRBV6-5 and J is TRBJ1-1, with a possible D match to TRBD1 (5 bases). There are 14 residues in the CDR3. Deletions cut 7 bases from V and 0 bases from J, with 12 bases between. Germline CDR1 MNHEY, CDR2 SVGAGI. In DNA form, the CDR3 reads TGTGCCAGCACGGGGGGGATAATGAACACTGAAGCTTTCTTT. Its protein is CASTGGIMNTEAFF.

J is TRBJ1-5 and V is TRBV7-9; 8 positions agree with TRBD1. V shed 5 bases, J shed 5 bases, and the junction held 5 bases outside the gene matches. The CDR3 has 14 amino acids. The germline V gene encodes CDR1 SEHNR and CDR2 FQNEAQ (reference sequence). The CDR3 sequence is CASSRDRRDQPQHF. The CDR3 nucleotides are TGTGCCAGCAGCAGGGACAGGCGGGATCAGCCCCAGCATTTT.

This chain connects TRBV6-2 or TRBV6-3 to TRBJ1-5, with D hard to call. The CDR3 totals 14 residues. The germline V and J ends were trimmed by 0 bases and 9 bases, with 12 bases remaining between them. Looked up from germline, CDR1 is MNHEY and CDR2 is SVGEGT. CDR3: CASSYSAQAGPQHF. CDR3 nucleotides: TGTGCCAGCAGTTACTCCGCGCAGGCAGGGCCCCAGCATTTT.

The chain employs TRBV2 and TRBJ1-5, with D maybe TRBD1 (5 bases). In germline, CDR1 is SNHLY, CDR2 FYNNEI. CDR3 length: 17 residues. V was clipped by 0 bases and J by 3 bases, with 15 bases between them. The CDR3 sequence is CASSEARGTGNNQPQHF. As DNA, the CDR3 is TGTGCCAGCAGTGAAGCGCGGGGAACAGGTAACAATCAGCCCCAGCATTTT.

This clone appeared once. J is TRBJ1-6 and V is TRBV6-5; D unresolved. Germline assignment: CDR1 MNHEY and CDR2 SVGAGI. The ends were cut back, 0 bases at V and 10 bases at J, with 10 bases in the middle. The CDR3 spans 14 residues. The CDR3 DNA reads TGTGCCAGCAGTTACTCGAAGGAGGTGTCACCCCTCCACTTT. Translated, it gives CASSYSKEVSPLHF.